This T cell receptor (beta chain) originates from a study of sequential checkpoint blockade in melanoma. Study-wide context: Maintenance nivolumab came after either treatment sequence.

Treatment defined: randomized to nivolumab then ipilimumab (arm A) or the reverse (arm B). Live CD3+CD8+ CD19− CD56− cells were sorted from PBMCs. Regarding this clone: Other DNA sequences in this specimen translate into the identical CDR3.

TCRdb's table, derived via immunoSEQ multiplex PCR, lists solely in-frame clones and lacks some. The repertoire has about 12,000 clones, roughly four fifths of them found once; the top ten carry approximately 18%. The CDR3 extends over 15 amino acids. CDR1 is SEHNR, CDR2 FQNEAQ, per germline (reference sequence). Trimming took 5 bases from V and 0 from J, leaving 12 bases between them. The TCR sequence derives from a human donor with melanoma. The V gene is TRBV7-9, the J gene TRBJ2-3; perhaps TRBD2 as D (5 bases). The source was CD8+ T cells sorted from blood (inferred from file names), collected from a patient given nivolumab and ipilimumab in sequence. Written as DNA, the CDR3 is TGTGCCAGCAGCCCCCCGGGGATAAGCACAGATACGCAGTATTTT. Translation: CASSPPGISTDTQYF.